This entry features one TCR beta chain sequence. This record comes from a study of shared clonotypes between healthy human individuals. The data were produced by immunoSEQ multiplex PCR, yet TCRdb's version contains in-frame clones alone and is incomplete. The table includes some 2.3 million clones, more than 80% detected once. V shed 4 bases and J 5 bases; nucleotides not matched to a gene: 3. The CDR3 loop spans 14 amino acids. From germline, CDR1 is SGHNT and CDR2 YYREEE (reference sequence). V usage is TRBV5-4 and J usage is TRBJ2-1; 10 nucleotides line up with TRBD2. This TCR was recovered from a man between 18 and 35 years old in good health. Some clones in this sample may be carry-over from other donors' samples. The specimen was naive CD4+ T cells from PBMCs. The sample's subset: CD45RA+ positively selected. The CDR3 nucleotides read TGTGCCAGCAGCGAGAGCGGGAGGGACAATGAGCAGTTCTTC. Protein: CASSESGRDNEQFF.